The 10 T cell receptor beta chains below were found in one sample sequenced in a study of T cell responses to AZD1222 COVID-19 vaccine. Using immunoSEQ multiplex PCR, the repertoire was profiled, and TCRdb retains in-frame clones only, with some absent. The sample holds more than 90,000 clones; 85% to 90% are singletons and the top ten take just over 3.5%. Sequencing was performed on peripheral blood, taken 28 days after the second AZD1222 dose. The receptor source for this set is an adult who received the AZD1222 COVID-19 vaccine.

The CDR3 here is CASSQTPANSNEKLFF. For the CDR3, the DNA is TGTGCCAGCAGCCAAACCCCAGCGAACTCTAATGAAAAACTGTTTTTT. The chain is built from TRBV3-1 (or the pseudogene TRBV3-2) and TRBJ1-4; no firm D call. This CDR3 region has 16 residues. Germline values: CDR1 LGHDT, CDR2 YNNKEL (reference sequence). Trimming removed 2 bases from V and 3 bases from J, with 13 bases in between.

The chain is built from TRBV12-3 or TRBV12-4 and TRBJ1-6, with D hard to call. With 3 bases removed from V and 7 bases from J, the gap between germline ends came to 7 bases. The CDR3 covers 13 residues. The CDR3 nucleotides read TGTGCCAGCAGTTTGGCGGAGAATTCACCCCTCCACTTT. It yields the protein CASSLAENSPLHF.

This clone came up once. The chain employs TRBV5-6 and TRBJ1-1, with 9 bases identical to TRBD1. The CDR3 extends over 14 amino acids. Germline V CDR1 and CDR2: SGHDT, YYEEEE. The trim removed 5 bases at V and 11 bases at J, leaving 13 bases unmatched. The CDR3 loop is CASSIGTGTFQAFF. Written as DNA, the CDR3 is TGTGCCAGCAGTATAGGGACAGGGACTTTTCAGGCTTTCTTT.

The chain carries TRBV18 and TRBJ2-5, with 7 bases fitting TRBD1. Germline loops: CDR1 KGHSH, CDR2 LQKENI. V gave up 3 bases and J gave up 2 bases; unmatched junction bases: 12. There are 17 residues in the CDR3. The CDR3 nucleotides are TGTGCCAGCTCACCTCCGGACAGGAGGAGGCAGCAAGAGACCCAGTACTTC. Translated: CASSPPDRRRQQETQYF.

The chain joins TRBV9 to TRBJ1-3; no clear D. CDR3 length: 15 residues. Germline V gene data show CDR1 as SGDLS and CDR2 as YYNGEE. V dropped 0 bases and J dropped 4 bases, with 11 bases sitting between them. The CDR3 DNA follows: TGTGCCAGCAGCGTAGGAGGCGCCCAGGGAAACACCATATATTTT. It translates to CASSVGGAQGNTIYF.

V gene TRBV19 combines with J gene TRBJ1-1, with 10 bases fitting TRBD1. This CDR3 spans 15 amino acids. Per the germline V gene, CDR1 is LNHDA and CDR2 is SQIVND (reference sequence). The J segment lost 4 bases and the V segment lost 4 bases, leaving 6 bases of the junction unmatched. The chain's CDR3 is CASSTKTGGFTEAFF. The DNA of the CDR3 is TGTGCCAGTAGTACCAAGACAGGGGGCTTCACTGAAGCTTTCTTT.

V is TRBV9 and J is TRBJ2-2, with D perhaps TRBD1 (5 bases). Per germline, CDR1 SGDLS and CDR2 YYNGEE. There are 14 residues in the CDR3. V lost 0 bases to trimming and J lost 4 bases, with 7 bases between them. CDR3 sequence reads: CASSVGQTTGELFF. The CDR3 nucleotides are TGTGCCAGCAGCGTAGGACAGACCACCGGGGAGCTGTTTTTT.

This chain uses TRBV6-2 or TRBV6-3 with TRBJ2-4; D possibly matches TRBD1 or TRBD2 (5 bases each). Germline V CDR1 and CDR2: MNHEY, SVGEGT. The CDR3 consists of 16 residues. V was cut by 4 bases and J by 1 base, with 14 bases left in between. CDR3 sequence (DNA): TGTGCCAGCAGTTCCCCCGGGACCCCGGCCAAAAACATTCAGTACTTC. This encodes CASSSPGTPAKNIQYF.

The chain couples TRBV5-1 to TRBJ1-6; D ambiguous. This CDR3 is built from 16 residues. The V gene lost 3 bases and the J gene lost 10 bases, with 20 bases spanning the gap. Germline V gives CDR1 SGHRS, CDR2 YFSETQ. The CDR3 nucleotides read TGCGCCAGCAGCTCGATCGGCGGAGGGAGCTCGTCACCCCTCCACTTT. This encodes CASSSIGGGSSSPLHF. The complete variable domain, with remaining parts taken from reference TRBV5-1 and TRBJ1-6, reads KAGVTQTPRYLIKTRGQQVTLSCSPISGHRSVSWYQQTPGQGLQFLFEYFSETQRNKGNFPGRFSGRQFSNSRSEMNVSTLELGDSALYLCASSSIGGGSSSPLHFGNGTRLTVT.

The chain recombines TRBV20-1 with TRBJ2-5, with D perhaps matching TRBD1 (6 bases). The germline V gene encodes CDR1 DFQATT and CDR2 SNEGSKA (reference sequence). The CDR3 covers 13 residues. Trimming left V 3 bases short and J 5 bases short, with 13 bases between. CDR3 sequence reads: CSASGGHRETQYF. In DNA form, the CDR3 reads TGCAGTGCTAGTGGGGGCCATAGGGAGACCCAGTACTTC.